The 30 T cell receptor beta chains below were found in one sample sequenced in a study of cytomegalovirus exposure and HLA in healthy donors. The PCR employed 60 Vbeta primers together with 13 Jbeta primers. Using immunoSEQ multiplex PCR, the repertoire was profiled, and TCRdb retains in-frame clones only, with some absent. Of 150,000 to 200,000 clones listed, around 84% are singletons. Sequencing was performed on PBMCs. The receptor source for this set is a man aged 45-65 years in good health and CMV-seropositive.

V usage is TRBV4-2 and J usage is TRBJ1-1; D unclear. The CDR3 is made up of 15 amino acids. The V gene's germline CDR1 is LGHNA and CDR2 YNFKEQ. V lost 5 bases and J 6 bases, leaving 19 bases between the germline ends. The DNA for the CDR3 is TGTGCCAGCAGCGCCATCGGTTTGCGGGCCGCTGAAGCTTTCTTT. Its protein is CASSAIGLRAAEAFF.

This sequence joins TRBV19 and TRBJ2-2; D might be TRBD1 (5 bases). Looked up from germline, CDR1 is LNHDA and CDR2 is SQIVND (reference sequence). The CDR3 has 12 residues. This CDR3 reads CASRVGTGELFF. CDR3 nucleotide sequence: TGTGCATCCAGGGTGGGCACCGGGGAGCTGTTTTTT.

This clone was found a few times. DNA for the CDR3: TGCGCCAGCAGCCCGGGGGGACAGGGGTCCCCCGAGCAGTACTTC. Translation gives CASSPGGQGSPEQYF. The genes are TRBV5-1 and TRBJ2-7, with 10 bases fitting TRBD1. The germline V gene encodes CDR1 SGHRS and CDR2 YFSETQ. The CDR3 spans 15 residues. V gave up 4 bases and J gave up 6 bases; unmatched junction bases: 10.

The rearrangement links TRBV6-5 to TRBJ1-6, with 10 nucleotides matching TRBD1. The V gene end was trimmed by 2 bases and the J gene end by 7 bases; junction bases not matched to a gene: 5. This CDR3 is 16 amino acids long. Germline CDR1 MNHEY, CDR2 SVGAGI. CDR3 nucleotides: TGTGCCAGCAGTTACGATCGGACAGGGGGAAATTCACCCCTCCACTTT. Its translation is CASSYDRTGGNSPLHF.

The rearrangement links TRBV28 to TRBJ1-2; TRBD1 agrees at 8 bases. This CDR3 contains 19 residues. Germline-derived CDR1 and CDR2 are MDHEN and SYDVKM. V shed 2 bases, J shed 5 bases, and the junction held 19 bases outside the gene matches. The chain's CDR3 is CASSLIGFGQGLQSYGYTF. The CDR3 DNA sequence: TGTGCCAGCAGTTTAATCGGATTTGGACAGGGACTCCAATCTTATGGCTACACCTTC.

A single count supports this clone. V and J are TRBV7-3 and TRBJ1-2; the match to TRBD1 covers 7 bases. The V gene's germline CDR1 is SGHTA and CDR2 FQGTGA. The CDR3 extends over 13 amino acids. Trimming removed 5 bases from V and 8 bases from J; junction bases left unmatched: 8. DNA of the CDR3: TGTGCCAGCAGCAGGGGGCAGGGGGTCGGCTACACCTTC. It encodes CASSRGQGVGYTF.

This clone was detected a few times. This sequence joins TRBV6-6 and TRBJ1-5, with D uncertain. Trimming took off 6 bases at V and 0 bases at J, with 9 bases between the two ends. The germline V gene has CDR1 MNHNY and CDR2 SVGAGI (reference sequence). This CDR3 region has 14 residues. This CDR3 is CASSSDGSNQPQHF. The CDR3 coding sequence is TGTGCCAGCAGCAGCGACGGTAGCAATCAGCCCCAGCATTTT.

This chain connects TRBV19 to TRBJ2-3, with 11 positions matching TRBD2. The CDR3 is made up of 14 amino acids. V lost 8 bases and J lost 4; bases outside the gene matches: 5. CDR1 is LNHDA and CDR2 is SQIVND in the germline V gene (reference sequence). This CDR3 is CASSGTSGPDTQYF. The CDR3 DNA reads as TGTGCCAGTTCCGGGACTAGCGGTCCAGATACGCAGTATTTT.

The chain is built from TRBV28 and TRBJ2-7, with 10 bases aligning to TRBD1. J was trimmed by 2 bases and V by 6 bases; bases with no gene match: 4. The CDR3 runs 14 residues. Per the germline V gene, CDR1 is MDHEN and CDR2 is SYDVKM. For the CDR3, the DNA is TGTGCCAGCAGGTGGACAGGGGGAACCTACGAGCAGTACTTC. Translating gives CASRWTGGTYEQYF.

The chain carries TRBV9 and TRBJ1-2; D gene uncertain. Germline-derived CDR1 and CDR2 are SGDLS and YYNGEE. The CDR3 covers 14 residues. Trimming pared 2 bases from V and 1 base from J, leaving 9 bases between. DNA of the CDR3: TGTGCCAGCAGCGTCGCGGGTGGTAACTATGGCTACACCTTC. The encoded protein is CASSVAGGNYGYTF. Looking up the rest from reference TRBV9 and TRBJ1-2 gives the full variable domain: DSGVTQTPKHLITATGQRVTLRCSPRSGDLSVYWYQQSLDQGLQFLIQYYNGEERAKGNILERFSAQQFPDLHSELNLSSLELGDSALYFCASSVAGGNYGYTFGSGTRLTVV.

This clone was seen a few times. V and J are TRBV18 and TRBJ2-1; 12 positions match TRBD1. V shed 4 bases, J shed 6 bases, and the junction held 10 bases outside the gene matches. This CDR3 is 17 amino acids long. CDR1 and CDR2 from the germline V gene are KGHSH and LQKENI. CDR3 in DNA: TGTGCCAGCTCACTAAGCGGGACAGGGGGCGCCCCCAATGAGCAGTTCTTC. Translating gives CASSLSGTGGAPNEQFF. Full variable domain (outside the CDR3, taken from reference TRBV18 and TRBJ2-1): NAGVMQNPRHLVRRRGQEARLRCSPMKGHSHVYWYRQLPEEGLKFMVYLQKENIIDESGMPKERFSAEFPKEGPSILRIQQVVRGDSAAYFCASSLSGTGGAPNEQFFGPGTRLTVL.

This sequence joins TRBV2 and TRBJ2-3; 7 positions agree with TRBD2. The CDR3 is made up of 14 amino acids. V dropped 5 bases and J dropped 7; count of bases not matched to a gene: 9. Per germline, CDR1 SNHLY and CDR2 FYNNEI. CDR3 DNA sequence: TGTGCCAGCAGTCGACAGACTAGCCAGAATACGCAGTATTTT. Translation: CASSRQTSQNTQYF.

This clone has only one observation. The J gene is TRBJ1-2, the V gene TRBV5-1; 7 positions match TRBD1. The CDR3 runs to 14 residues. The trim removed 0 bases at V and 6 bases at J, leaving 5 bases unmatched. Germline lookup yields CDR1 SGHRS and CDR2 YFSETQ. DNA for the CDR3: TGCGCCAGCAGCTTGGGGTCAGGGGGTGATGGCTACACCTTC. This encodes CASSLGSGGDGYTF.

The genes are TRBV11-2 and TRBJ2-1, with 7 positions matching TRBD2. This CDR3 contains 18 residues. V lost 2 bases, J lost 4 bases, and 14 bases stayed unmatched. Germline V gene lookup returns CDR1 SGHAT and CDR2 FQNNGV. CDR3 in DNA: TGTGCCAGCAGCTTATCAATGAGAGCGGGGAAAACTTACAATGAGCAGTTCTTC. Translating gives CASSLSMRAGKTYNEQFF.

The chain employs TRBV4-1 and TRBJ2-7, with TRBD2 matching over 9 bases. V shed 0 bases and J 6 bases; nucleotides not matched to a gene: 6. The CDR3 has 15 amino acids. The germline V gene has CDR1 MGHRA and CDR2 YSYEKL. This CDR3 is CASSQEGSGSSEQYV. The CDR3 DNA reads TGCGCCAGCAGCCAAGAGGGTAGCGGGAGTTCCGAGCAGTACGTC.

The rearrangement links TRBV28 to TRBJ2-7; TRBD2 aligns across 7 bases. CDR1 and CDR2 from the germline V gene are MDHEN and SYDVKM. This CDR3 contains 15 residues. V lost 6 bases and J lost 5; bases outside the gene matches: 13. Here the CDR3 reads CASSPASGISHEQYV. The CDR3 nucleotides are TGTGCCAGCAGCCCCGCCAGCGGGATTAGCCACGAGCAGTACGTC.

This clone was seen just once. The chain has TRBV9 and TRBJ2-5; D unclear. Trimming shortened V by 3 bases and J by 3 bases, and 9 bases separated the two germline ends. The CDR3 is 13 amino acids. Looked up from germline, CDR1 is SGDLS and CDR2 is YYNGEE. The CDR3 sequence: CASSAAGEETQYF. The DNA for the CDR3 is TGTGCCAGCAGCGCGGCTGGAGAAGAGACCCAGTACTTC.

This CDR3 reads CASSGLQTNEKLFF. The CDR3 nucleotides read TGTGCCAGCAGTGGCCTTCAGACTAATGAAAAACTGTTTTTT. This chain joins TRBV6-1 and TRBJ1-4; unclear D gene. This CDR3 contains 14 residues. Trimming took off 4 bases at V and 2 bases at J, with 8 bases between the two ends. In germline, CDR1 is MNHNS, CDR2 SASEGT.

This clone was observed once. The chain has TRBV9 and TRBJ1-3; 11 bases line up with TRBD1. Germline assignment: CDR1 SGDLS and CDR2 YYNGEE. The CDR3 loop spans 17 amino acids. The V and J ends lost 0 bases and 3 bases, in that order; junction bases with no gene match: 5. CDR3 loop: CASSVVGTGGSGNTIYF. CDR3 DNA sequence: TGTGCCAGCAGCGTAGTCGGGACAGGGGGAAGTGGAAACACCATATATTTT.

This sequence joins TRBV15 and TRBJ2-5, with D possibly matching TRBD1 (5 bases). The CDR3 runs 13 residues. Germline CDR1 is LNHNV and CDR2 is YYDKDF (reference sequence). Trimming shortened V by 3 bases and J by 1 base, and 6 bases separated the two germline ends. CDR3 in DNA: TGTGCCACCAGCAGGGACATCCAAGAGACCCAGTACTTC. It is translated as CATSRDIQETQYF.

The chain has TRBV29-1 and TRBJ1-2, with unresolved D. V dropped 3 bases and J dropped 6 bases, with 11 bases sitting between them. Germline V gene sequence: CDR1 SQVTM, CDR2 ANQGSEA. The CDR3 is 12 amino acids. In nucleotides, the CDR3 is TGCAGCGTTGAGAAAGGTACAGATGGCTACACCTTC. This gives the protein CSVEKGTDGYTF.

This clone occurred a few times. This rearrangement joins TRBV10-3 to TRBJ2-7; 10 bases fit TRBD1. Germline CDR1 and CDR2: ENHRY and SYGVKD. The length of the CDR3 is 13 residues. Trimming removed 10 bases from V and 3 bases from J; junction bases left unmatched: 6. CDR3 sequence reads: CATSRDRGYEQYF. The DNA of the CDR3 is TGTGCCACCAGCCGGGACAGGGGCTACGAGCAGTACTTC.

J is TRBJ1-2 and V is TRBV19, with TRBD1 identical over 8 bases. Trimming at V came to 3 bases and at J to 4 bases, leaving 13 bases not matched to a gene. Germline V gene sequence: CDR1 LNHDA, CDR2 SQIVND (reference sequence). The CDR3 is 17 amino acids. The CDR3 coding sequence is TGTGCCAGTAGTATTCAGGGGGCAACGAGCGGGCCCTATGGCTACACCTTC. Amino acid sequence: CASSIQGATSGPYGYTF.

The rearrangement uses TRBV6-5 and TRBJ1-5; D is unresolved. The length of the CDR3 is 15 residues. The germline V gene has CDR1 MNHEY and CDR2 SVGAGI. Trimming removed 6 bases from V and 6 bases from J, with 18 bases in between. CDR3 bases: TGTGCCAGCAGCCCCGCCGGAGGAGAGGGTCAGCCCCAGCATTTT. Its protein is CASSPAGGEGQPQHF.

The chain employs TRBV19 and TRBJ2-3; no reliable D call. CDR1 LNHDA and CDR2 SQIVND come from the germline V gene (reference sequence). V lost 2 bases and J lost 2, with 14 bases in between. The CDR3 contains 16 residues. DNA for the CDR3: TGTGCCAGTAGTATAAGAGAGCAGGCAATCACAGATACGCAGTATTTT. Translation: CASSIREQAITDTQYF.

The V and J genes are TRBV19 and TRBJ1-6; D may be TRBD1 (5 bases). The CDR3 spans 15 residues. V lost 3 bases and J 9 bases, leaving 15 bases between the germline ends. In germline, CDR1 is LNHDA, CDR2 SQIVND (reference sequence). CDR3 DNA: TGTGCCAGTAGTATCGGGGACTTGGTCGGTTCACCCCTCCACTTT. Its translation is CASSIGDLVGSPLHF.

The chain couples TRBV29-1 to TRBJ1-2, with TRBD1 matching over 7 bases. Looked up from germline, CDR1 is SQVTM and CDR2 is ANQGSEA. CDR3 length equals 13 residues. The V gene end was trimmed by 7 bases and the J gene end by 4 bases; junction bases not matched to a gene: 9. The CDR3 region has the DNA TGCAGCGGTTTATTAACAGGGGTCTATGGCTACACCTTC. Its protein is CSGLLTGVYGYTF.

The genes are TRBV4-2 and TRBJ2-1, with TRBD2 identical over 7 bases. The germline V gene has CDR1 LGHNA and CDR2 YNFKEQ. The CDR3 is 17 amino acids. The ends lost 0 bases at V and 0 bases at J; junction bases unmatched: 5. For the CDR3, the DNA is TGTGCCAGCAGCCAAGACGGTACTAGCGACTCCTACAATGAGCAGTTCTTC. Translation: CASSQDGTSDSYNEQFF.

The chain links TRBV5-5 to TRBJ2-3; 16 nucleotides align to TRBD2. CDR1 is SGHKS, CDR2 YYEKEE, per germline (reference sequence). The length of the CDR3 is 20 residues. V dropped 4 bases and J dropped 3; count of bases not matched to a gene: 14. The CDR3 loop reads CASSPAAGLAGGPRTDTQYF. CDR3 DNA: TGTGCCAGCAGCCCAGCCGCGGGACTAGCGGGAGGGCCTCGGACAGATACGCAGTATTTT.

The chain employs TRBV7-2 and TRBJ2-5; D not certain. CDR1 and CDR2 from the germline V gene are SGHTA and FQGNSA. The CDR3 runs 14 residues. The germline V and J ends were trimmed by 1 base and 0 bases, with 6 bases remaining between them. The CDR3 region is CASSLGANQETQYF. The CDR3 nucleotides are TGTGCCAGCAGCTTAGGGGCTAACCAAGAGACCCAGTACTTC.